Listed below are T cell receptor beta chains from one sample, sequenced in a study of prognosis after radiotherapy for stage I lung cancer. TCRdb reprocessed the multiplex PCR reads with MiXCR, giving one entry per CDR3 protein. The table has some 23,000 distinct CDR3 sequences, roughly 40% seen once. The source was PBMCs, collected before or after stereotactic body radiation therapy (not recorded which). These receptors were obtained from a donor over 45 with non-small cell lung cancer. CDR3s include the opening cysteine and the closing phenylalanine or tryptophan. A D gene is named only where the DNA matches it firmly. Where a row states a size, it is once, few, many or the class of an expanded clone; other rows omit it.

TGTGCCTGGAGTAGGGGGACAGAGACCGGGGAGCTGTTTTTT	CAWSRGTETGELFF	TRBV30	TRBJ2-2	.	TRBD1
TGTGCCAGTAGTCAGGGACTAGCGGGGGAGCAGTTCTTC	CASSQGLAGEQFF	TRBV19	TRBJ2-1	many	TRBD2
TGTGCCAGCAGTCTGGACAGGGCGTGTGGTGATGAGCAGTTCTTC	CASSLDRACGDEQFF	TRBV6-4	TRBJ2-1	.	TRBD1
TGCAGTGCTAGCCCCAGGGACAGGGGGACCTACGAGCAGTACTTC	CSASPRDRGTYEQYF	TRBV20-1	TRBJ2-7	.	TRBD1
TGTGCCAGCAGTGCCTCGGGCGGGGGGGAGACCCAGTACTTC	CASSASGGGETQYF	TRBV6-2/TRBV6-3	TRBJ2-5	.	TRBD2
TGTGCCAGCAGCCTTACTAGCCGCTACAATGAGCAGTTCTTC	CASSLTSRYNEQFF	TRBV6-4	TRBJ2-1	.	.
TGTGCCAGCTATTTTGGTGGTGAGCAGTTCTTC	CASYFGGEQFF	TRBV6-1	TRBJ2-1	once	.
TGTGCCAGCAGCTTAGGGACAATCTCCTACAATGAGCAGTTCTTC	CASSLGTISYNEQFF	TRBV5-8	TRBJ2-1	many	.
TGTGCCATCAGTGACCGGGAGGGGCTAAACACCGGGGAGCTGTTTTTT	CAISDREGLNTGELFF	TRBV10-3	TRBJ2-2	many	TRBD2
TGTGCTAGCAGCTTAGGCCCAAACAATGAGCAGTTCTTC	CASSLGPNNEQFF	TRBV7-9	TRBJ2-1	.	.
TGTGCCACCAGCAGCCGGGACCCCCGCGAAAAACTGTTTTTT	CATSSRDPREKLFF	TRBV15	TRBJ1-4	many	.
TGTGCCATCAGCCCGCCTGGGGTGGAGACCCAGTACTTC	CAISPPGVETQYF	TRBV10-3	TRBJ2-5	many	.
TGTGCCTGGCTCCGTCGTAAGGCCCAGTACTTC	CAWLRRKAQYF	TRBV30	TRBJ2-5	many	.
TGTGCCAGCACCGTGGGGGGTACGGAGACCCAGTACTTC	CASTVGGTETQYF	TRBV28	TRBJ2-5	.	.
TGTGCCAGCAGCCCCTTGCGGGAGGTATCCTACAATGAGCAGTTCTTC	CASSPLREVSYNEQFF	TRBV27	TRBJ2-1	many	TRBD2
TGCGCCAGCAGCCAAGATCTCTACAGAAACACCATATATTTT	CASSQDLYRNTIYF	TRBV4-1	TRBJ1-3	many	.
TGTGCCAGCAGTGTTGACCCTGTTCCCTACGAGCAGTACTTC	CASSVDPVPYEQYF	TRBV2	TRBJ2-7	.	.
TGTGCCAGCAGGCCTCCAGGGGATGAGCAGTTCTTC	CASRPPGDEQFF	TRBV11-2	TRBJ2-1	many	.
TGTGCCACCAGTGATCGGGGAGAGGGAGGCACAGATACGCAGTATTTT	CATSDRGEGGTDTQYF	TRBV24-1	TRBJ2-3	.	.
TGCGGGTCGGGACAGCCCAATCAGCCCCAGCATTTT	CGSGQPNQPQHF	TRBV28	TRBJ1-5	many	TRBD1
TGTGCCAGCAGCTTAAGAGTTAATAGGCTGTCCTCCTACGAGCAGTACTTC	CASSLRVNRLSSYEQYF	TRBV7-2	TRBJ2-7	.	.
TGCAGTGCTAGGGTGGCAGGGGGGGATGGCTACACCTTC	CSARVAGGDGYTF	TRBV20-1	TRBJ1-2	many	TRBD1
TGTGCCAGCAGCTGGGACTTGCAGGACTACGAGCAGTACTTC	CASSWDLQDYEQYF	TRBV7-8	TRBJ2-7	medium-sized	.
TGTGCCAGCCAAGAACAGGTTCTGGTCACCGGGGAGCTGTTTTTT	CASQEQVLVTGELFF	TRBV27	TRBJ2-2	.	.
TGTGCCAGCAGCTTAGAGCTTAGCGCATACAATGAGCAGTTCTTC	CASSLELSAYNEQFF	TRBV11-2	TRBJ2-1	.	.
TGTGCTAGCAGATCCAGAGGGAGTGGCGCAGATACGCAGTATTTT	CASRSRGSGADTQYF	TRBV7-3	TRBJ2-3	.	.
TGTGCCAGCAGCCAAGATATTGGTGTACCGGACACCTCCTACGAGCAGTACTTC	CASSQDIGVPDTSYEQYF	TRBV14	TRBJ2-7	many	.
TGTGCCAGCAGGGGCGACTCCTACAATGAGCAGTTCTTC	CASRGDSYNEQFF	TRBV9	TRBJ2-1	many	.
TGTGCCAGTAGTTACTTAGCGGGAGTGGAGGGTGGTTGGCAGTATTTT	CASSYLAGVEGGWQYF	TRBV6-2/TRBV6-3	TRBJ2-3	.	TRBD2
TGTGCCAGCGGACTCCAGGGGGCTTTCGGGGAGCTGTTTTTT	CASGLQGAFGELFF	TRBV2	TRBJ2-2	.	TRBD1
TGCAGCTTTGTAGCAGGGGTCCACTCCTACGAGCAGTACTTC	CSFVAGVHSYEQYF	TRBV29-1	TRBJ2-7	.	.
TGCAGTGCCTCTCGGGCGGGAGGGAACACCGGGGAGCTGTTTTTT	CSASRAGGNTGELFF	TRBV20-1	TRBJ2-2	many	TRBD2
TGCAGTGCTATAGATCCTAGCGGGGGAGTGGGTTACAATGAGCAGTTCTTC	CSAIDPSGGVGYNEQFF	TRBV20-1	TRBJ2-1	.	TRBD2
TGTGCCTGGAGTGTGGAGGGTCTCAATTCACCCCTCCACTTT	CAWSVEGLNSPLHF	TRBV30	TRBJ1-6	.	.
TGTGCCAGCAGCCCTACGGGACAGGGGGCTGGCTACACCTTC	CASSPTGQGAGYTF	TRBV3-1	TRBJ1-2	many	TRBD1
TGTGCCAGCAAGACAATAAGTACTGAAGCTTTCTTT	CASKTISTEAFF	TRBV6-1	TRBJ1-1	.	.
TGTGCCAGTACCGGAACCGTGAGGGGGTTGGTCGATGGCTACACCTTC	CASTGTVRGLVDGYTF	TRBV19	TRBJ1-2	.	.
TGTGCCACCAGTGATCCACAGGGCGTGGAGACCCAGTACTTC	CATSDPQGVETQYF	TRBV24-1	TRBJ2-5	many	.
TGCGCCAGCAGCCAAGACCCCGGGGAGACCCAGTACTTC	CASSQDPGETQYF	TRBV5-8	TRBJ2-5	.	.
TGTGCCAGCAGTTATCCCCCCTCGGGGGGCACAGATACGCAGTATTTT	CASSYPPSGGTDTQYF	TRBV6-1	TRBJ2-3	.	.
TGTGCCACCCTTGTACAGGGGGCCCAAGAGACCCAGTACTTC	CATLVQGAQETQYF	TRBV6-2/TRBV6-3	TRBJ2-5	many	TRBD1
TGCGCCAGCACCAGCGGGAGCAAAGATACGCAGTATTTT	CASTSGSKDTQYF	TRBV5-1	TRBJ2-3	.	TRBD2
TGCAGTGCTAGAGATCCCCTCGCGAGCAATGAGCAGTTCTTC	CSARDPLASNEQFF	TRBV20-1	TRBJ2-1	medium-sized	.
TGCGCCAGCAGCCAAGATACGCACAGAACGGGGACAGATACGCAGTATTTT	CASSQDTHRTGTDTQYF	TRBV4-1	TRBJ2-3	many	.
TGTGCCAGCATGAGACTAGCGGGAGGCTACAATGAGCAGTTCTTC	CASMRLAGGYNEQFF	TRBV11-2	TRBJ2-1	.	TRBD2